The 26 T cell receptor beta chains below come from one sample, sequenced in a study of blood T cell repertoires in COVID-19. Clones were sequenced by immunoSEQ multiplex PCR, and TCRdb holds only the in-frame ones, with some missing. The sample has 90,000 to 120,000 clones; more than 70% are singletons. Material for sequencing was peripheral blood. These receptor sequences come from a man aged 65-85 years with acute or convalescent COVID-19.

This clone was counted a single time. The chain joins TRBV6-6 to TRBJ1-6; 12 bases are a match to TRBD1. Germline CDR1 is MNHNY and CDR2 is SVGAGI (reference sequence). The CDR3 has 15 amino acids. V was clipped by 5 bases and J by 10 bases; unmatched bases: 6. CDR3 loop: CASSAPGQGASPLHF. The CDR3 nucleotides read TGTGCCAGCAGTGCGCCGGGACAGGGGGCATCACCCCTCCACTTT.

This chain uses TRBV6-5 with TRBJ1-5; TRBD1 might be the D (6 bases). Germline loops: CDR1 MNHEY, CDR2 SVGAGI. V was trimmed by 9 bases and J by 2 bases, leaving 11 bases between them. This CDR3 has 13 amino acids. The CDR3 DNA reads TGTGCCAGTGGGGAGGGGGGCAATCAGCCCCAGCATTTT. Encoded protein: CASGEGGNQPQHF.

The rearrangement joins TRBV27 to TRBJ1-5; D remains ambiguous. Trimming removed 1 base at V and 13 bases at J, with 23 bases between. This CDR3 region has 16 residues. CDR1 and CDR2 (germline): MNHEY, SMNVEV (reference sequence). The CDR3 region has the DNA TGTGCCAGCAGTTTATGGGGTGGTGGAGGTGGGAGTGTACAGCATTTT. This gives the protein CASSLWGGGGGSVQHF.

The chain carries TRBV27 and TRBJ2-1; the match to TRBD2 covers 8 bases. V shed 3 bases, J shed 5 bases, and the junction held 3 bases outside the gene matches. In germline, CDR1 is MNHEY, CDR2 SMNVEV (reference sequence). This CDR3 is built from 14 residues. The DNA for the CDR3 is TGTGCCAGCAGTTTCCAGCGGGGGAACAATGAGCAGTTCTTC. It encodes CASSFQRGNNEQFF.

The chain recombines TRBV7-9 with TRBJ2-2; the D gene is possibly TRBD1 (5 bases). Germline-derived CDR1 and CDR2 are SEHNR and FQNEAQ (reference sequence). The CDR3 runs 13 residues. V was cut by 4 bases and J by 6 bases, with 9 bases left in between. The CDR3: CASSSGFPGELFF. The CDR3 DNA sequence: TGTGCCAGCAGCTCAGGGTTCCCCGGGGAGCTGTTTTTT.

The chain has TRBV6-5 and TRBJ2-5, with D possibly TRBD2 on 5 matching bases. The CDR3 consists of 13 residues. Trimming stripped 6 bases from V and 2 bases from J, with 10 bases between. The germline CDR1 and CDR2 sequences are MNHEY and SVGAGI. CDR3 nucleotides: TGTGCCAGCAGGAGGGAGATACAAGAGACCCAGTACTTC. Amino acids: CASRREIQETQYF.

The chain joins TRBV19 to TRBJ2-1; 12 bases line up with TRBD1. Germline values: CDR1 LNHDA, CDR2 SQIVND (reference sequence). The V and J ends lost 7 bases and 9 bases, in that order; junction bases with no gene match: 10. CDR3 length equals 15 residues. In nucleotides, the CDR3 is TGTGCCAGTAACCTAGAGGGACAGGGGGCTGGTGAGCAGTTCTTC. Translating gives CASNLEGQGAGEQFF.

The V call is TRBV7-2, the J call TRBJ2-7; D is unclear. Germline loops: CDR1 SGHTA, CDR2 FQGNSA. The CDR3 runs 12 residues. Trimming shortened V by 1 base and J by 5 bases, and 6 bases separated the two germline ends. The CDR3, as DNA: TGTGCCAGCAGCTTAGTACATGACGAGCAGTACTTC. Protein sequence: CASSLVHDEQYF.

This clone was counted only a few times. The chain employs TRBV5-1 and TRBJ2-5; D is ambiguous. The V end lost 3 bases, the J end lost 4 bases, and 13 bases lay between the germline ends. The CDR3 extends over 14 amino acids. Germline V gene sequence: CDR1 SGHRS, CDR2 YFSETQ. CDR3 region: CASSSDLRRETQYF. For the CDR3, the DNA is TGCGCCAGCAGCTCCGATCTAAGGAGAGAGACCCAGTACTTC.

This clone came up once. The V gene is TRBV10-1, the J gene TRBJ2-7; 8 bases are a match to TRBD1. CDR3 length: 15 residues. Germline trimming cut 6 bases from V and 3 bases from J; bases unmatched to any gene: 10. Germline CDR1 and CDR2: WNHNN and SYGVQD (reference sequence). The CDR3 loop is CASSAGQAPNYEQYF. CDR3 DNA sequence: TGCGCCAGCAGCGCGGGACAGGCGCCCAACTACGAGCAGTACTTC.

This chain connects TRBV5-1 to TRBJ2-3; 15 bases fit TRBD2. V dropped 3 bases and J dropped 5; count of bases not matched to a gene: 7. The CDR3 runs 17 residues. From germline, CDR1 is SGHRS and CDR2 YFSETQ. For the CDR3, the DNA is TGCGCCAGCAGCTGGGGGACTAGCGGGGGGCCCAGAGATACGCAGTATTTT. Translation gives CASSWGTSGGPRDTQYF.

In its sample, this clone was seen once. V is TRBV4-3 and J is TRBJ1-6; the match to TRBD1 covers 12 bases. This CDR3 contains 18 residues. The J segment lost 9 bases and the V segment lost 0 bases, leaving 9 bases of the junction unmatched. From germline, CDR1 is LGHNA and CDR2 YSLEER. The CDR3 DNA sequence: TGCGCCAGCAGCCAAGATATACCGGGACAGGGGGCTGGTTCACCCCTCCACTTT. This codes for CASSQDIPGQGAGSPLHF.

This chain joins TRBV20-1 and TRBJ1-2; D is perhaps TRBD1 (6 bases). The CDR3 runs to 11 residues. Trimming cost V 6 bases and J 8 bases, with 13 bases left between them. Germline lookup yields CDR1 DFQATT and CDR2 SNEGSKA (reference sequence). The chain's CDR3 is CSASQGRGYTF. Written as DNA, the CDR3 is TGCAGTGCGTCCCAGGGGAGAGGCTACACCTTC.

The sample holds one count of this clone. The genes are TRBV12-3 or TRBV12-4 and TRBJ1-4; D unclear. The CDR3 runs 12 residues. The ends were cut back, 6 bases at V and 4 bases at J, with 6 bases in the middle. CDR3 amino acids: CASSLYNEKLFF. DNA of the CDR3: TGTGCCAGCAGCCTCTATAATGAAAAACTGTTTTTT.

This chain uses TRBV7-2 with TRBJ2-3; 7 positions agree with TRBD2. In germline, CDR1 is SGHTA, CDR2 FQGNSA. V lost 2 bases and J lost 5; bases outside the gene matches: 7. The CDR3 runs 15 residues. The DNA for the CDR3 is TGTGCCAGCAGCTTACTAGGGGAGGGCTTAGATACGCAGTATTTT. It translates to CASSLLGEGLDTQYF.

The chain links TRBV25-1 to TRBJ2-7; no clear D gene. This CDR3 is built from 12 residues. The ends were cut back, 5 bases at V and 4 bases at J, with 9 bases in the middle. Germline loops: CDR1 MGHDK, CDR2 SYGVNS. The CDR3 DNA follows: TGTGCCAGCAGTCCCCAGGTTTACGAGCAGTACTTC. Translated, it gives CASSPQVYEQYF.

This chain joins TRBV3-1 (or the pseudogene TRBV3-2) and TRBJ2-3; 8 nucleotides align to TRBD2. J lost 6 bases, V lost 4 bases, and 12 bases had no gene match. Looked up from germline, CDR1 is LGHDT and CDR2 is YNNKEL (reference sequence). CDR3 size: 16 residues. CDR3 DNA sequence: TGTGCCAGCAGCCTTCAACCCCGGACTAGCCACGATACGCAGTATTTT. It encodes CASSLQPRTSHDTQYF.

The chain is built from TRBV5-5 and TRBJ2-7; the match to TRBD2 covers 15 bases. The CDR3 sequence is 18 residues long. Germline values: CDR1 SGHKS, CDR2 YYEKEE (reference sequence). V was clipped by 3 bases and J by 0 bases; unmatched bases: 7. The CDR3 bases are TGTGCCAGCAGCTGGGCCGGGACTAGCGGGGGGAGCTCCTACGAGCAGTACTTC. It translates to CASSWAGTSGGSSYEQYF. The whole variable domain, remainder taken from reference TRBV5-5 and TRBJ2-7, is DAGVTQSPTHLIKTRGQQVTLRCSPISGHKSVSWYQQVLGQGPQFIFQYYEKEERGRGNFPDRFSARQFPNYSSELNVNALLLGDSALYLCASSWAGTSGGSSYEQYFGPGTRLTVT.

The CDR3: CASTIGLFDNQPQHF. The CDR3 DNA sequence: TGTGCCAGCACCATTGGACTTTTTGACAATCAGCCCCAGCATTTT. This chain links TRBV6-5 with TRBJ1-5, with D unclear. V gave up 7 bases and J gave up 3 bases, with 16 bases separating them. Looked up from germline, CDR1 is MNHEY and CDR2 is SVGAGI. The CDR3 is 15 amino acids.

The chain carries TRBV19 and TRBJ2-7; 9 bases map to TRBD1. This CDR3 is built from 13 residues. CDR1 is LNHDA, CDR2 SQIVND, per germline (reference sequence). V trimming: 7 bases; J trimming: 3 bases; junction bases outside the gene matches: 4. CDR3 loop: CASTVTGGYEQYF. CDR3 coding DNA: TGTGCCAGTACCGTGACAGGGGGCTACGAGCAGTACTTC. The full variable domain, completed using reference TRBV19 and TRBJ2-7, is DGGITQSPKYLFRKEGQNVTLSCEQNLNHDAMYWYRQDPGQGLRLIYYSQIVNDFQKGDIAEGYSVSREKKESFPLTVTSAQKNPTAFYLCASTVTGGYEQYFGPGTRLTVT.

This clone has ten or more counts. V and J are TRBV10-2 and TRBJ2-1, with D perhaps matching TRBD2 (5 bases). This CDR3 has 13 residues. V shed 11 bases and J shed 5 bases, with 16 bases lying between them. Looked up from germline, CDR1 is WSHSY and CDR2 is SAAADI. CDR3 in amino acids: CAVKEAGNNEQFF. The CDR3 DNA follows: TGCGCCGTCAAAGAGGCGGGCAACAATGAGCAGTTCTTC.

The gene calls are TRBV11-3 and TRBJ2-1; 11 bases line up with TRBD2. Germline V gives CDR1 SGHNT, CDR2 YENEEA. With 5 bases clipped from V and 8 bases from J, the junction kept 8 bases outside the gene matches. This CDR3 comprises 15 residues. CDR3 sequence: CASSPTSGASYEQFF. Here the CDR3 DNA reads TGTGCCAGCAGCCCGACTAGCGGGGCTTCGTATGAGCAGTTCTTC.

This clone has a handful of counts. V gene TRBV19 combines with J gene TRBJ1-5; D is unclear. Germline CDR1 and CDR2: LNHDA and SQIVND (reference sequence). Trimming took 1 base from V and 3 from J, leaving 10 bases between them. The CDR3 consists of 15 residues. The CDR3 loop is CASSIAGIFNQPQHF. CDR3 nucleotides: TGTGCCAGTAGTATAGCTGGCATATTCAATCAGCCCCAGCATTTT.

The genes are TRBV29-1 and TRBJ1-4; 9 bases align to TRBD1. J gave up 7 bases and V 7 bases, and 4 bases lay outside the gene matches. Germline CDR1 and CDR2: SQVTM and ANQGSEA. The CDR3 length is 12 residues. This chain's CDR3 is CSAGQGSEKLFF. CDR3 nucleotides: TGCAGCGCCGGACAGGGGTCTGAAAAACTGTTTTTT.

The chain carries TRBV10-3 and TRBJ2-3; the match to TRBD1 covers 8 bases. The CDR3 consists of 15 residues. The germline V gene has CDR1 ENHRY and CDR2 SYGVKD. V lost 0 bases, J lost 6 bases, and 5 bases stayed unmatched. The CDR3: CAISESRTGFDTQYF. Here the CDR3 DNA reads TGTGCCATCAGTGAGTCGAGGACAGGGTTTGATACGCAGTATTTT.

V usage is TRBV5-1 and J usage is TRBJ2-3, with TRBD1 as a possible D gene (5 bases). Looked up from germline, CDR1 is SGHRS and CDR2 is YFSETQ. The V end was cut by 7 bases, the J end by 2 bases, with 14 bases between. The CDR3 runs to 14 residues. CDR3 DNA: TGCGCCAGCCGCATGCAGGGCTACACAGATACGCAGTATTTT. Translation gives CASRMQGYTDTQYF. Drawing the rest from reference TRBV5-1 and TRBJ2-3, the complete variable domain is KAGVTQTPRYLIKTRGQQVTLSCSPISGHRSVSWYQQTPGQGLQFLFEYFSETQRNKGNFPGRFSGRQFSNSRSEMNVSTLELGDSALYLCASRMQGYTDTQYFGPGTRLTVL.